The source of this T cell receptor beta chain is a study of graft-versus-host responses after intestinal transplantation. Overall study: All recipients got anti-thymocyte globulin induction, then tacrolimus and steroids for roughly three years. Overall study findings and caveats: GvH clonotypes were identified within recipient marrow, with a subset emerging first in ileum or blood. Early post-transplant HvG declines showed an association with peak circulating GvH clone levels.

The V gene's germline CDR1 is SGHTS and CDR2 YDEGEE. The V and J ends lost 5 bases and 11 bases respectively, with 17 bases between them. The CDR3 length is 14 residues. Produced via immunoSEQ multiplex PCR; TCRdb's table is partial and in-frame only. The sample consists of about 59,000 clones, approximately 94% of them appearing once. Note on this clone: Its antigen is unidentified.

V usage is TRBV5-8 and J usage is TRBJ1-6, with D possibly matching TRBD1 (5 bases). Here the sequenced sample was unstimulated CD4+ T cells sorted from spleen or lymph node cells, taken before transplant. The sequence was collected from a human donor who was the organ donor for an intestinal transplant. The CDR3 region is CASSPSNRGAPLHF. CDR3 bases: TGTGCCAGCAGTCCCTCCAACCGAGGGGCACCCCTCCACTTT.